The 26 T cell receptor beta chains below all came from one sample that was sequenced in a study of OX40 agonist ivuxolimab in advanced cancers. TCRdb's copy holds only in-frame clones and misses some; the assay was immunoSEQ multiplex PCR. The data contain 80,000 to 100,000 clones, approximately 90% of them singletons. The sequenced sample was CD4+ or CD8+ T cells sorted from blood, obtained in a trial of the OX40 agonist ivuxolimab. The receptor source for this set is an adult with an advanced solid tumor such as melanoma, head and neck, liver or kidney cancer.

This clone was observed a single time. The chain joins TRBV5-1 to TRBJ1-2; 11 bases align to TRBD1. CDR3 length equals 15 residues. The germline CDR1 and CDR2 sequences are SGHRS and YFSETQ. V trimming: 0 bases; J trimming: 7 bases; junction bases outside the gene matches: 5. The DNA of the CDR3 is TGCGCCAGCAGCTTGGCCGGACAGGGGGCGCCTGGCTACACCTTC. Amino acid sequence: CASSLAGQGAPGYTF.

The V call is TRBV7-6, the J call TRBJ2-7; 8 bases align to TRBD1. After removal of 4 bases from V and 2 bases from J, the junction contained 22 bases not matched to a gene. CDR3 length equals 20 residues. The V gene's germline CDR1 is SGHVS and CDR2 FNYEAQ. The CDR3 loop is CASSSENTFGGQEVTYEQYF. As DNA, the CDR3 is TGTGCCAGCAGCTCCGAAAACACTTTTGGGGGACAGGAGGTGACCTACGAGCAGTACTTC.

J is TRBJ2-5 and V is TRBV11-1; D is perhaps TRBD2 (6 bases). V dropped 1 base and J dropped 3 bases, with 15 bases sitting between them. The germline V gene encodes CDR1 SGHAT and CDR2 FQDESV (reference sequence). The CDR3 spans 16 residues. CDR3 DNA sequence: TGTGCCAGCAGCTTAGTCGGGAGACGGGGAAAAGAGACCCAGTACTTC. This sequence encodes CASSLVGRRGKETQYF.

The rearrangement links TRBV28 to TRBJ2-3; TRBD2 matches 9 bases. The germline gives CDR1 MDHEN, CDR2 SYDVKM. V lost 7 bases to trimming and J lost 2 bases; unmatched junction nucleotides: 4. The CDR3 contains 14 residues. CDR3 protein: CASTSGTATDTQYF. The CDR3 bases are TGTGCCAGCACTAGCGGGACTGCCACAGATACGCAGTATTTT.

This clone has only one observation. The chain employs TRBV5-4 and TRBJ2-1; the D call may be TRBD1 or TRBD2 (6 bases each). In germline, CDR1 is SGHNT, CDR2 YYREEE (reference sequence). CDR3 length equals 16 residues. The V gene lost 0 bases and the J gene lost 3 bases, with 13 bases spanning the gap. The CDR3 here is CASSLGGAASYNEQFF. In DNA, the CDR3 is TGTGCCAGCAGCTTGGGGGGGGCGGCGAGCTACAATGAGCAGTTCTTC.

This clone was detected only once. This rearrangement joins TRBV10-3 to TRBJ1-2, with TRBD1 matching over 7 bases. The germline V gene encodes CDR1 ENHRY and CDR2 SYGVKD. This CDR3 contains 14 residues. With V trimmed by 10 bases and J by 8 bases, 16 bases remained unmatched. The CDR3 coding sequence is TGTGCCACGAACAACGCCGACAGGGTTAGAGGCTACACCTTC. It encodes CATNNADRVRGYTF.

The V gene is TRBV2, the J gene TRBJ2-3, with D possibly being TRBD2 (6 bases). Germline V gene sequence: CDR1 SNHLY, CDR2 FYNNEI. The CDR3 loop spans 12 amino acids. V was trimmed by 6 bases and J by 8 bases, leaving 12 bases between them. Written as DNA, the CDR3 is TGTGCCAGCAGGGGACTCCCGACTACGCAGTATTTT. Amino acid sequence: CASRGLPTTQYF. Full variable domain (rest looked up from reference TRBV2 and TRBJ2-3): EPEVTQTPSHQVTQMGQEVILRCVPISNHLYFYWYRQILGQKVEFLVSFYNNEISEKSEIFDDQFSVERPDGSNFTLKIRSTKLEDSAMYFCASRGLPTTQYFGPGTRLTVL.

The chain uses TRBV7-8 and TRBJ2-2; the D gene is possibly TRBD2 (6 bases). V shed 5 bases and J shed 4 bases, with 14 bases lying between them. The germline CDR1 and CDR2 sequences are SGHVS and FQNEAQ. There are 15 residues in the CDR3. The CDR3 DNA reads as TGTGCCAGCAGCGCCTTGAGGGGAGGCACCGGGGAGCTGTTTTTT. It specifies CASSALRGGTGELFF.

The V call is TRBV11-2, the J call TRBJ2-3; tentatively, D is TRBD1 (6 bases). V was trimmed by 3 bases and J by 4 bases, leaving 11 bases between them. The germline CDR1 and CDR2 sequences are SGHAT and FQNNGV. CDR3 length: 14 amino acids. The chain's CDR3 is CASSFTGISDTQYF. The CDR3 coding sequence is TGTGCCAGCAGCTTCACAGGGATCTCAGATACGCAGTATTTT.

This clone was observed a handful of times. The chain combines TRBV4-1 with TRBJ1-5; D unclear. The CDR3 extends over 16 amino acids. Between the trimmed V and J ends, which lost 1 base and 0 bases, there was a span of 10 bases. The germline gives CDR1 MGHRA, CDR2 YSYEKL. CDR3: CASSQGLGNSNQPQHF. For the CDR3, the DNA is TGCGCCAGCAGCCAAGGGTTGGGGAATAGCAATCAGCCCCAGCATTTT.

This clone was counted once. The chain carries TRBV27 and TRBJ1-1; no clear D gene. V lost 6 bases to trimming and J lost 1 base, with 9 bases between them. In germline, CDR1 is MNHEY, CDR2 SMNVEV (reference sequence). This CDR3 comprises 13 residues. CDR3 loop: CASSFWGNTEAFF. The DNA of the CDR3 is TGTGCCAGCAGCTTTTGGGGGAACACTGAAGCTTTCTTT.

This clone was observed a handful of times. This chain connects TRBV4-1 to TRBJ1-2; D unclear. The V gene lost 0 bases and the J gene lost 3 bases, with 5 bases spanning the gap. CDR3 size: 13 residues. From germline, CDR1 is MGHRA and CDR2 YSYEKL. CDR3 residues: CASSQDRDYGYTF. For the CDR3, the DNA is TGCGCCAGCAGCCAAGATCGAGACTATGGCTACACCTTC.

DNA of the CDR3: TGTGCCAGCAGCTTGGACTATAGCAATCAGCCCCAGCATTTT. The encoded protein is CASSLDYSNQPQHF. J is TRBJ1-5 and V is TRBV7-2; no definite D call. The CDR3 is made up of 14 amino acids. Germline V gives CDR1 SGHTA, CDR2 FQGNSA. V was cut by 3 bases and J by 0 bases, with 6 bases left in between.

The CDR3 loop reads CASGRELGLNTEAFF. CDR3 bases: TGTGCTAGTGGACGTGAACTGGGCCTGAACACTGAAGCTTTCTTT. V and J are TRBV12-5 and TRBJ1-1; D ambiguous. Germline loops: CDR1 LGHNT, CDR2 FRNRAP. This CDR3 region has 15 residues. V was cut by 6 bases and J by 0 bases, with 14 bases left in between.

The rearrangement links TRBV5-1 to TRBJ1-2; maybe TRBD1 (6 bases). This CDR3 region has 15 residues. Trimming removed 4 bases at V and 3 bases at J, with 16 bases between. CDR1 is SGHRS, CDR2 YFSETQ, per germline. CDR3 DNA sequence: TGCGCCAGCAGCCGTATAGGGGGGCAGGACTATGGCTACACCTTC. Its protein is CASSRIGGQDYGYTF.

V and J are TRBV7-6 and TRBJ2-7; D unresolved. The CDR3 has 15 amino acids. Trimming shortened V by 0 bases and J by 3 bases, and 12 bases separated the two germline ends. Germline CDR1 reads SGHVS; CDR2 reads FNYEAQ. CDR3 amino acids: CASSLAFTPNYEQYF. In DNA form, the CDR3 reads TGTGCCAGCAGCTTAGCCTTCACCCCAAACTACGAGCAGTACTTC.

The V and J genes are TRBV10-3 and TRBJ2-5; TRBD1 agrees at 10 bases. The length of the CDR3 is 19 residues. CDR1 is ENHRY, CDR2 SYGVKD, per germline. The V segment lost 4 bases and the J segment 3 bases; nucleotides outside the gene matches: 17. The CDR3 sequence is CAISAPGQGPGLAEETQYF. The CDR3 nucleotides are TGTGCCATCAGTGCGCCGGGACAGGGGCCCGGGCTAGCGGAAGAGACCCAGTACTTC.

The rearrangement joins TRBV6-1 to TRBJ2-7, with D unclear. CDR3 length: 13 amino acids. Trimming cost V 6 bases and J 0 bases, with 9 bases left between them. The V gene's germline CDR1 is MNHNS and CDR2 SASEGT. The CDR3 nucleotides read TGTGCCAGCAGGGGTCAGACCTCCTACGAGCAGTACTTC. It codes for CASRGQTSYEQYF.

The chain employs TRBV18 and TRBJ2-7; TRBD1 aligns across 7 bases. Losses at the gene ends were 5 bases for V and 5 bases for J; bases not matched to a gene: 9. The germline gives CDR1 KGHSH, CDR2 LQKENI. This CDR3 is built from 14 residues. DNA of the CDR3: TGTGCCAGCTCATCGAGACAGGGAAGCGACGAGCAGTACTTC. Translating gives CASSSRQGSDEQYF. The full variable domain, rest sourced from reference TRBV18 and TRBJ2-7, is NAGVMQNPRHLVRRRGQEARLRCSPMKGHSHVYWYRQLPEEGLKFMVYLQKENIIDESGMPKERFSAEFPKEGPSILRIQQVVRGDSAAYFCASSSRQGSDEQYFGPGTRLTVT.

The J gene is TRBJ2-7, the V gene TRBV28; TRBD2 matches at 9 bases. The CDR3 has 15 residues. Trimming at V came to 6 bases and at J to 1 base, leaving 7 bases not matched to a gene. Germline loops: CDR1 MDHEN, CDR2 SYDVKM. CDR3 in DNA: TGTGCCAGCAGGCCTAGCGGGATAGATTCCTACGAGCAGTACTTC. Amino acids: CASRPSGIDSYEQYF.

The V gene is TRBV7-2, the J gene TRBJ2-6; D ambiguous. There are 14 residues in the CDR3. Trimming removed 5 bases at V and 2 bases at J, with 7 bases between. The germline CDR1 and CDR2 sequences are SGHTA and FQGNSA. The CDR3 nucleotides read TGTGCCAGCAGCGTTAATGCTGGGGCCAACGTCCTGACTTTC. This translates into CASSVNAGANVLTF.

The genes are TRBV14 and TRBJ2-1; D possibly corresponds to TRBD2 (6 bases). CDR1 is SGHDN and CDR2 is FVKESK in the germline V gene. Trimming left V 4 bases short and J 2 bases short, with 9 bases between. This CDR3 is 14 amino acids long. The CDR3 region has the DNA TGTGCCAGCAGCCCCCCGGGGGCCTACAATGAGCAGTTCTTC. It yields the protein CASSPPGAYNEQFF.

This chain uses TRBV27 with TRBJ1-4, with unresolved D. Germline V gene sequence: CDR1 MNHEY, CDR2 SMNVEV (reference sequence). V dropped 2 bases and J dropped 8 bases, with 9 bases sitting between them. The CDR3 covers 13 residues. The DNA of the CDR3 is TGTGCCAGCAGTTTAGCAGGCCAAGAAAAACTGTTTTTT. It yields the protein CASSLAGQEKLFF.

The chain recombines TRBV7-3 with TRBJ2-6, with a weak D call TRBD2 (6 bases). Germline assignment: CDR1 SGHTA and CDR2 FQGTGA. This CDR3 spans 19 amino acids. V was shortened by 5 bases and J by 0 bases, with 20 bases between the two germline ends. CDR3 DNA: TGTGCCAGCAGCCCCGCCCCACTAGCTCGGAGCTCTGGGGCCAACGTCCTGACTTTC. Amino acids: CASSPAPLARSSGANVLTF.

The chain carries TRBV5-5 and TRBJ2-5; TRBD1 might be the D (6 bases). The CDR3 extends over 15 amino acids. Germline CDR1 is SGHKS and CDR2 is YYEKEE (reference sequence). V lost 3 bases to trimming and J lost 0 bases, with 12 bases between them. CDR3 nucleotide sequence: TGTGCCAGCAGCTCTGGGACAACGTACCAAGAGACCCAGTACTTC. Translating it yields CASSSGTTYQETQYF.

This chain uses TRBV4-3 with TRBJ2-1; D gene ambiguous. CDR3 length: 18 residues. The V gene's germline CDR1 is LGHNA and CDR2 YSLEER. V lost 0 bases to trimming and J lost 0 bases, with 15 bases between them. The CDR3 DNA is TGCGCCAGCAGCCAAGATAAGGTTGGCAGGTTCTCCTACAATGAGCAGTTCTTC. Amino acid sequence: CASSQDKVGRFSYNEQFF.